This TCR beta chain comes out of a study of cytomegalovirus exposure and HLA in healthy donors. Study-level points and caveats: A prior analysis recorded that most TCR beta V segments were productive about 90% or about 30% of the time. In a later analysis, at a false discovery rate of 0.05, roughly 18,000 TCR beta sequences were associated with HLA alleles.

Donors had nominal health at sampling but likely had unrecorded immune exposures. The CDR3 is 16 amino acids. Trimming took off 0 bases at V and 3 bases at J, with 10 bases between the two ends. Germline CDR1 is SGHNT and CDR2 is YYREEE (reference sequence). Researchers ran the PCR with 60 Vbeta and 13 Jbeta primers. Profiled with immunoSEQ multiplex PCR; TCRdb holds only in-frame clones, not every one. The table includes some 220,000 clones, roughly 81% detected once. Comments on this clone: Its target is unknown.

The chain carries TRBV5-4 and TRBJ1-6; D perhaps matches TRBD1 (6 bases). The sample comprised PBMCs. The TCR originated in a girl aged 2-15 years in good health and CMV-seronegative. The DNA for the CDR3 is TGTGCCAGCAGCTTGGTGTGGGACAACTATAATTCACCCCTCCACTTT. This gives the protein CASSLVWDNYNSPLHF.